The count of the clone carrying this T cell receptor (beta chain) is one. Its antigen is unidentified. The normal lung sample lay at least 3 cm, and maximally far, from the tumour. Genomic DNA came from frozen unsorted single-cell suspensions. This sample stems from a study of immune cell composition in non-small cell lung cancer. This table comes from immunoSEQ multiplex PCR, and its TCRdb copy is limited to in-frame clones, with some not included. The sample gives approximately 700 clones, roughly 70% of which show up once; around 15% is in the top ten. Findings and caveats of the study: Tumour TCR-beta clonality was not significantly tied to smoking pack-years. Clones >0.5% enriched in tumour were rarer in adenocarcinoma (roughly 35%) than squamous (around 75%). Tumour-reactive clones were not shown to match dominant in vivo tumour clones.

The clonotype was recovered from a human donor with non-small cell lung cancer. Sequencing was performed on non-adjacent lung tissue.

This chain's CDR3 is CSGDRGRGEQFF. CDR3 DNA sequence: TGCAGCGGTGACAGGGGTAGGGGTGAGCAGTTCTTC. The chain has TRBV29-1 and TRBJ2-1, with 8 bases lining up with TRBD1. The V gene end was trimmed by 7 bases and the J gene end by 9 bases; junction bases not matched to a gene: 8. The CDR3 runs to 12 residues. The germline CDR1 and CDR2 sequences are SQVTM and ANQGSEA.